This is a list of T cell receptor beta chains from one sample in a study of blood T cell repertoires in COVID-19. Sequencing was performed with immunoSEQ multiplex PCR; in TCRdb, only in-frame clones are kept and a portion is missing. The sample lists some 83,000 clones, roughly 78% occurring once. The sequencing sample was made of peripheral blood. All receptors come from a human donor in a cohort sampled during active COVID-19. Both conserved end residues are part of each CDR3. The order of the fields is J gene, D gene, clone size, V gene, CDR3 DNA, CDR3 protein. A D gene is named only where the DNA matches it firmly. Clone size appears in some rows only: once, few, many, or a class for an expanded clone.

j_call: TRBJ2-5; d_call: .; clone_size: .; v_call: TRBV7-2; cdr3_nt: TGTGCCAGCAGCCGTAGACAGTTCCAAGAGACCCAGTACTTC; cdr3_aa: CASSRRQFQETQYF
j_call: TRBJ2-3; d_call: .; clone_size: .; v_call: TRBV30; cdr3_nt: TGTGCCTGGAGTGTAGGGAAGGGGGTGAGGTTGGGGCGGACAGATACGCAGTATTTT; cdr3_aa: CAWSVGKGVRLGRTDTQYF
j_call: TRBJ2-3; d_call: .; clone_size: .; v_call: TRBV9; cdr3_nt: TGTGCCAGCAGCGTAGGAGGGTTCCCAGATACGCAGTATTTT; cdr3_aa: CASSVGGFPDTQYF
j_call: TRBJ1-2; d_call: .; clone_size: .; v_call: TRBV19; cdr3_nt: TGTGCCAGTAGTGTGGGGACTACTAACTATGGCTACACCTTC; cdr3_aa: CASSVGTTNYGYTF
j_call: TRBJ2-3; d_call: .; clone_size: .; v_call: TRBV20-1; cdr3_nt: TGCAGTGCTAGTAAGGCGGTCCGCACAGATACGCAGTATTTT; cdr3_aa: CSASKAVRTDTQYF
j_call: TRBJ1-5; d_call: .; clone_size: .; v_call: TRBV5-1; cdr3_nt: TGCGCCAGCAGCAAACCGGGGGAGCCCCAGCATTTT; cdr3_aa: CASSKPGEPQHF
j_call: TRBJ2-2; d_call: TRBD2; clone_size: .; v_call: TRBV7-2; cdr3_nt: TGTGCCAGCAGCTTAGGACTAGCGGGGGGGCTAGGCACCGGGGAGCTGTTTTTT; cdr3_aa: CASSLGLAGGLGTGELFF
j_call: TRBJ2-1; d_call: .; clone_size: .; v_call: TRBV9; cdr3_nt: TGTGCCAGCAGCGTAGTCGGGGAGCACAATGAGCAGTTCTTC; cdr3_aa: CASSVVGEHNEQFF
j_call: TRBJ2-5; d_call: .; clone_size: once; v_call: TRBV28; cdr3_nt: TGTGCCAGCAGTTTTGCAGGTGTCCAAGAGACCCAGTACTTC; cdr3_aa: CASSFAGVQETQYF
j_call: TRBJ2-1; d_call: TRBD2; clone_size: .; v_call: TRBV9; cdr3_nt: TGTGCCAGCAGCCCACCTAGCGGGCCTTACTACAATGAGCAGTTCTTC; cdr3_aa: CASSPPSGPYYNEQFF
j_call: TRBJ1-1; d_call: .; clone_size: .; v_call: TRBV11-3; cdr3_nt: TGTGCCAGCAGCTTAGGAGGGCCCAACACTGAAGCTTTCTTT; cdr3_aa: CASSLGGPNTEAFF
j_call: TRBJ1-3; d_call: TRBD1; clone_size: .; v_call: TRBV28; cdr3_nt: TGTGCCAGCAGTTTTAGGGGGCGGGGAAACACCATATATTTT; cdr3_aa: CASSFRGRGNTIYF
j_call: TRBJ2-3; d_call: TRBD1; clone_size: .; v_call: TRBV18; cdr3_nt: TGTGCCAGCTCAACATACAGGGGGCCTGGCACAGATACGCAGTATTTT; cdr3_aa: CASSTYRGPGTDTQYF
j_call: TRBJ1-2; d_call: TRBD1; clone_size: .; v_call: TRBV5-1; cdr3_nt: TGCGCCAGCAGCGCCGGGACAGGGGTCGGCTACACCTTC; cdr3_aa: CASSAGTGVGYTF
j_call: TRBJ2-2; d_call: TRBD2; clone_size: .; v_call: TRBV3-1/TRBV3-2; cdr3_nt: TGTGCCAGCAGCTTAGCGGGGGGTTGGAACACCGGGGAGCTGTTTTTT; cdr3_aa: CASSLAGGWNTGELFF
j_call: TRBJ2-1; d_call: TRBD2; clone_size: .; v_call: TRBV9; cdr3_nt: TGTGCCAGCCGGGGGGGAATTAACAATGAGCAGTTCTTC; cdr3_aa: CASRGGINNEQFF
j_call: TRBJ1-6; d_call: TRBD1; clone_size: .; v_call: TRBV9; cdr3_nt: TGTGCCAGCAGCGTAGGAGGGACAGTCCCTTCACCCCTCCACTTT; cdr3_aa: CASSVGGTVPSPLHF
j_call: TRBJ2-1; d_call: TRBD2; clone_size: .; v_call: TRBV10-3; cdr3_nt: TGTGCCATCAGTGGGACTAGTGTGGGTGAGCAGTTCTTC; cdr3_aa: CAISGTSVGEQFF
j_call: TRBJ1-3; d_call: .; clone_size: .; v_call: TRBV2; cdr3_nt: TGTGCCAGCAGTGAAATGGCAGCTGGAAACACCATATATTTT; cdr3_aa: CASSEMAAGNTIYF
j_call: TRBJ2-1; d_call: TRBD2; clone_size: .; v_call: TRBV18; cdr3_nt: TGTGCCAGCTCACCCCGACTAGCCAATGAGCAGTTCTTC; cdr3_aa: CASSPRLANEQFF
j_call: TRBJ1-5; d_call: TRBD1; clone_size: .; v_call: TRBV5-1; cdr3_nt: TGCGCCAGCAGCTTGGTAGGGGGCCAAGGTACCCAGCATTTT; cdr3_aa: CASSLVGGQGTQHF
j_call: TRBJ1-2; d_call: TRBD1; clone_size: .; v_call: TRBV6-6; cdr3_nt: TGTGCCAGCAGTTCTCCCGACAGGGGCCCCCACTATGGCTACACCTTC; cdr3_aa: CASSSPDRGPHYGYTF
j_call: TRBJ2-3; d_call: .; clone_size: once; v_call: TRBV4-2; cdr3_nt: TGTGCCAGCAGCCACTCGGGGGGCACAGATACGCAGTATTTT; cdr3_aa: CASSHSGGTDTQYF
j_call: TRBJ1-2; d_call: TRBD1; clone_size: .; v_call: TRBV27; cdr3_nt: TGTGCCAGCAGTAAATCCGGGACAGGGGTAATATTGGGGTACTATGGCTACACCTTC; cdr3_aa: CASSKSGTGVILGYYGYTF
j_call: TRBJ1-2; d_call: .; clone_size: .; v_call: TRBV4-2; cdr3_nt: TGTGCCAGCAGCCAAGACCGACGGGGGAATGGCTACACCTTC; cdr3_aa: CASSQDRRGNGYTF
j_call: TRBJ1-1; d_call: TRBD1; clone_size: .; v_call: TRBV5-1; cdr3_nt: TGCGCCAGCAGCTCAGGGGGTGTTCTTATGAACACTGAAGCTTTCTTT; cdr3_aa: CASSSGGVLMNTEAFF
j_call: TRBJ1-6; d_call: .; clone_size: .; v_call: TRBV11-2; cdr3_nt: TGTGCCAGCAGCTTTTTCCCGCCGGGCTCCTATAATTCACCCCTCCACTTT; cdr3_aa: CASSFFPPGSYNSPLHF
j_call: TRBJ2-1; d_call: TRBD2; clone_size: .; v_call: TRBV27; cdr3_nt: TGTGCCAGCAGTACTAGCGGGGGCGCTGGGGACAATGAGCAGTTCTTC; cdr3_aa: CASSTSGGAGDNEQFF
j_call: TRBJ2-1; d_call: .; clone_size: .; v_call: TRBV11-1; cdr3_nt: TGTGCCAGCAGCTTAGTACGCGGATACAATGAGCAGTTCTTC; cdr3_aa: CASSLVRGYNEQFF
j_call: TRBJ1-5; d_call: TRBD1; clone_size: .; v_call: TRBV19; cdr3_nt: TGTGCCAGTAGTATAGTCCCGACAGGGTATAGCAATCAGCCCCAGCATTTT; cdr3_aa: CASSIVPTGYSNQPQHF
j_call: TRBJ2-7; d_call: TRBD1; clone_size: .; v_call: TRBV4-2; cdr3_nt: TGTGCCAGCAGCCAATCAACAGGGGGCTTGGACGAGCAGTACTTC; cdr3_aa: CASSQSTGGLDEQYF
j_call: TRBJ2-7; d_call: .; clone_size: .; v_call: TRBV19; cdr3_nt: TGTGCCAGTAGTATAGCCTCTGGGTTTCGGCGGGACTACGAGCAGTACTTC; cdr3_aa: CASSIASGFRRDYEQYF
j_call: TRBJ1-4; d_call: .; clone_size: many; v_call: TRBV7-2; cdr3_nt: TGTGCCAGCAGCTTAGGGGGGCGAGGTGAAAAACTGTTTTTT; cdr3_aa: CASSLGGRGEKLFF
j_call: TRBJ1-2; d_call: .; clone_size: .; v_call: TRBV24-1; cdr3_nt: TGTGCCACCAGTTCTATAGATGGCTACACCTTC; cdr3_aa: CATSSIDGYTF
j_call: TRBJ1-3; d_call: .; clone_size: .; v_call: TRBV7-9; cdr3_nt: TGTGCCAGCAGCTTAGCGGTCAGCTCTGGAAACACCATATATTTT; cdr3_aa: CASSLAVSSGNTIYF
j_call: TRBJ2-7; d_call: .; clone_size: .; v_call: TRBV2; cdr3_nt: TGTGCCAGCAGGACAAACTACGAGCAGTACTTC; cdr3_aa: CASRTNYEQYF
j_call: TRBJ1-5; d_call: TRBD1; clone_size: .; v_call: TRBV18; cdr3_nt: TGTGCCAGCTCACCATCCAATCCGGGACAGGGGACTTATAGCAATCAGCCCCAGCATTTT; cdr3_aa: CASSPSNPGQGTYSNQPQHF
j_call: TRBJ2-7; d_call: .; clone_size: .; v_call: TRBV7-3; cdr3_nt: TGTGCCAGCAGCTTTGGGGCCGGCTACGAGCAGTACTTC; cdr3_aa: CASSFGAGYEQYF
j_call: TRBJ1-3; d_call: TRBD1; clone_size: .; v_call: TRBV5-5; cdr3_nt: TGTGCCAGCAGCACCGGACAGGCTATGGGCTCTGGAAACACCATATATTTT; cdr3_aa: CASSTGQAMGSGNTIYF
j_call: TRBJ1-4; d_call: .; clone_size: .; v_call: TRBV11-2; cdr3_nt: TGTGCCAGCAGCTCCCCGACAGGCCGACTGGTTTGGGAAAAACTGTTTTTT; cdr3_aa: CASSSPTGRLVWEKLFF
j_call: TRBJ1-1; d_call: TRBD1; clone_size: .; v_call: TRBV7-9; cdr3_nt: TGTGCCAGCAGCTCCGGACAGGGGAGGAGTCCTGAAGCTTTCTTT; cdr3_aa: CASSSGQGRSPEAFF
j_call: TRBJ2-7; d_call: .; clone_size: .; v_call: TRBV6-6; cdr3_nt: TGTGCCAGCAGTTACGGTCGGGACACCTACGAGCAGTACTTC; cdr3_aa: CASSYGRDTYEQYF
j_call: TRBJ2-7; d_call: TRBD1; clone_size: .; v_call: TRBV27; cdr3_nt: TGTGCCAGCAGCCCTGAGGGGACAGGGCCTTCCTACGAGCAGTACTTC; cdr3_aa: CASSPEGTGPSYEQYF
j_call: TRBJ1-6; d_call: .; clone_size: .; v_call: TRBV28; cdr3_nt: TGTGCCAGCAGTCAGGGAGGGCTAGCCCTCCACTTT; cdr3_aa: CASSQGGLALHF
j_call: TRBJ2-1; d_call: .; clone_size: few; v_call: TRBV2; cdr3_nt: TGTGCCAGCAGGGCGGACACGTACAATGAGCAGTTCTTC; cdr3_aa: CASRADTYNEQFF
j_call: TRBJ1-2; d_call: .; clone_size: .; v_call: TRBV5-6; cdr3_nt: TGTGCCAGCAGCTCCATAAGGCGGGGCGACTATGGCTACACCTTC; cdr3_aa: CASSSIRRGDYGYTF
j_call: TRBJ1-5; d_call: .; clone_size: .; v_call: TRBV10-1; cdr3_nt: TGCGCCAGCCCGACAGCATATAGCAATCAGCCCCAGCATTTT; cdr3_aa: CASPTAYSNQPQHF
j_call: TRBJ2-7; d_call: TRBD2; clone_size: .; v_call: TRBV29-1; cdr3_nt: TGCAGCGTTGAACTACCGGGACTAGCGGGGGGCGAGCAGTACTTC; cdr3_aa: CSVELPGLAGGEQYF
j_call: TRBJ2-7; d_call: TRBD1; clone_size: .; v_call: TRBV7-2; cdr3_nt: TGTGCCAGCAGCCAACTCCCGGGACAGGGGGCACACGAGCAGTACTTC; cdr3_aa: CASSQLPGQGAHEQYF